This T cell receptor (beta chain) comes out of a study of control samples from healthy donors and cancer patients. TCRdb's table, derived via immunoSEQ multiplex PCR, lists solely in-frame clones and lacks some. The table lists 120,000 to 150,000 clones, approximately 92% of them singletons. Sequenced input: blood. The receptor was derived from a man aged 25 to 40 in good health.

CDR3 sequence: CASSLLSGGDTQYF. The CDR3 DNA follows: TGTGCCAGCAGCCTGTTGAGTGGGGGAGATACGCAGTATTTT. The chain recombines TRBV7-8 with TRBJ2-3; tentatively, D is TRBD1 or TRBD2 (5 bases each). CDR3 size: 14 residues. The V gene's germline CDR1 is SGHVS and CDR2 FQNEAQ. V was clipped by 5 bases and J by 5 bases, with 14 bases between them.